These 9 T cell receptor beta chains originate from one sample sequenced in a study of blood T cells in healthy people across ages. PCR was performed a second time for about 7 to 11 cycles using a sample-barcoded 5' primer and a J-beta primer mix. TCRdb reprocessed the 5' RACE reads via MiXCR and lists one record per CDR3 protein. The sample gives more than 800,000 distinct CDR3 sequences, 35% to 55% of which show up once; around 18% is in the top ten. The sample consisted of blood. The source is a woman aged 60-75 years in good health.

J is TRBJ1-1 and V is TRBV27, with 7 bases that match TRBD1. The CDR3 runs to 13 residues. After removal of 5 bases from V and 4 bases from J, the junction contained 4 bases not matched to a gene. Per germline, CDR1 MNHEY and CDR2 SMNVEV (reference sequence). CDR3 region: CASSDREGTEAFF. CDR3 bases: TGTGCCAGCAGTGACAGGGAGGGCACTGAAGCTTTCTTT.

This clonotype turned up a few times. This rearrangement joins TRBV12-3 or TRBV12-4 to TRBJ2-1, with TRBD2 identical over 8 bases. The CDR3 consists of 15 residues. Trimming at V came to 7 bases and at J to 4 bases, leaving 9 bases not matched to a gene. CDR3 nucleotide sequence: TGTGCCAGCATCCCGGGGGTAGCGGGATACAATGAGCAGTTCTTC. Amino acid sequence: CASIPGVAGYNEQFF.

V usage is TRBV6-1 and J usage is TRBJ2-5, with D possibly called TRBD1 or TRBD2 (5 bases each). Germline loops: CDR1 MNHNS, CDR2 SASEGT. Trimming cost V 6 bases and J 2 bases, with 7 bases left between them. This CDR3 is built from 12 residues. The CDR3 bases are TGTGCCAGCAGGTGGGGGCAAGAGACCCAGTACTTC. Translated, it gives CASRWGQETQYF.

This clonotype was counted only a few times. The chain couples TRBV6-2 or TRBV6-3 to TRBJ2-1; 15 nucleotides match TRBD2. CDR3 size: 15 residues. Trimming cost V 6 bases and J 8 bases; bases outside gene matches: 5. Per germline, CDR1 MNHEY and CDR2 SVGEGT. The CDR3 DNA reads as TGTGCCAGCAGCCGGACTAGCGGGAGGGTCCATGAGCAGTTCTTC. It yields the protein CASSRTSGRVHEQFF.

V usage is TRBV29-1 and J usage is TRBJ1-1; 7 bases fit TRBD1. Germline V gene sequence: CDR1 SQVTM, CDR2 ANQGSEA. J gave up 5 bases and V 7 bases, and 13 bases lay outside the gene matches. The CDR3 contains 14 residues. The CDR3 loop reads CSAGARGLSTEAFF. For the CDR3, the DNA is TGCAGCGCTGGGGCTAGGGGGCTGTCGACTGAAGCTTTCTTT.

Only a few counts were recorded for this clonotype. The chain joins TRBV7-9 to TRBJ2-1; D is uncertain. Per the germline V gene, CDR1 is SEHNR and CDR2 is FQNEAQ (reference sequence). Trimming stripped 4 bases from V and 12 bases from J, with 10 bases between. This CDR3 has 11 residues. The CDR3 reads CASSSQVVQFF. CDR3 DNA: TGTGCCAGCAGCTCCCAGGTAGTGCAGTTCTTC.

CDR3 loop: CSVARDQAEAFF. In nucleotides, the CDR3 is TGCAGCGTGGCGAGGGACCAGGCTGAAGCTTTCTTT. The V call is TRBV29-1, the J call TRBJ1-1, with D possibly matching TRBD1 (5 bases). Trimming cost V 6 bases and J 6 bases, with 14 bases left between them. The germline CDR1 and CDR2 sequences are SQVTM and ANQGSEA. CDR3 size: 12 residues.

The chain couples TRBV27 to TRBJ2-1, with D uncertain. V shed 7 bases and J shed 5 bases, with 12 bases lying between them. Germline CDR1 reads MNHEY; CDR2 reads SMNVEV (reference sequence). The CDR3 loop spans 13 amino acids. The CDR3 DNA reads as TGTGCCAGCATGTCCCATGGCCACAATGAGCAGTTCTTC. As protein: CASMSHGHNEQFF.

V and J are TRBV6-1 and TRBJ1-1; a weak D match, TRBD1 (6 bases). CDR3 size: 13 residues. Germline-derived CDR1 and CDR2 are MNHNS and SASEGT. Trimming pared 0 bases from V and 11 bases from J, leaving 13 bases between. The CDR3 spells CASSEAAGGHAFF. The CDR3 DNA reads TGTGCCAGCAGTGAAGCTGCCGGGGGGCATGCTTTCTTT.